These T cell receptor beta chains were read from a single sample in a study of T cell responses to AZD1222 COVID-19 vaccine. Assay: immunoSEQ multiplex PCR; the TCRdb copy retains only in-frame clones and omits some. This sample carries about 110,000 clones, roughly 90% of them seen once, and the ten largest clones take about 4.9%. The input for sequencing was peripheral blood, taken on day 0 of AZD1222 vaccination. These receptors were taken from an adult in good health. Both conserved end residues are part of each CDR3. Each record gives: D gene, V gene, J gene, CDR3 protein. D genes are given only for firm matches.

D: NA; V: TRBV10-3; J: TRBJ1-1; CDR3: CAIKSGTEAFF
D: TRBD1; V: TRBV7-2; J: TRBJ2-7; CDR3: CASSSRTGSSYEQYF
D: NA; V: TRBV5-1; J: TRBJ2-2; CDR3: CASSPALDRTGELFF
D: NA; V: TRBV30; J: TRBJ1-2; CDR3: CAWSVMGYGYTF
D: NA; V: TRBV2; J: TRBJ1-1; CDR3: CASSIGVSGKAFF
D: NA; V: TRBV28; J: TRBJ1-1; CDR3: CASSIVSTEAFF
D: NA; V: TRBV3-1/TRBV3-2; J: TRBJ1-3; CDR3: CASSLSSGNTIYF
D: NA; V: TRBV4-1; J: TRBJ1-3; CDR3: CASRTRLSSGNTIYF
D: TRBD1; V: TRBV5-8; J: TRBJ2-1; CDR3: CASSFGTAPTYNEQFF
D: NA; V: TRBV11-2; J: TRBJ2-1; CDR3: CASSSLEYNEQFF
D: NA; V: TRBV10-3; J: TRBJ2-4; CDR3: CAISESAGNLDIQYF
D: TRBD1; V: TRBV10-3; J: TRBJ1-6; CDR3: CAIRGDSNSPLHF
D: TRBD2; V: TRBV10-2; J: TRBJ2-3; CDR3: CASSTWTSGRGDTQYF
D: NA; V: TRBV6-2/TRBV6-3; J: TRBJ1-2; CDR3: CASSYSGYGYTF
D: NA; V: TRBV4-1; J: TRBJ1-2; CDR3: CASSQARRADNYGYTF
D: NA; V: TRBV27; J: TRBJ1-1; CDR3: CASSPLVGGNTEAFF
D: NA; V: TRBV3-1/TRBV3-2; J: TRBJ1-1; CDR3: CASSPGVPNTEAFF
D: NA; V: TRBV7-3; J: TRBJ1-2; CDR3: CASSRSSLGGYTF
D: NA; V: TRBV18; J: TRBJ1-6; CDR3: CASRPENSPLHF
D: NA; V: TRBV29-1; J: TRBJ1-2; CDR3: CSVLPLNYGYTF
D: NA; V: TRBV2; J: TRBJ2-5; CDR3: CASSEARETQYF
D: NA; V: TRBV7-6; J: TRBJ2-1; CDR3: CASSFGLTYNEQFF
D: NA; V: TRBV7-8; J: TRBJ2-1; CDR3: CASSAGTLSYNEQFF
D: NA; V: TRBV9; J: TRBJ2-5; CDR3: CASSVATSRGETQYF
D: TRBD1; V: TRBV9; J: TRBJ2-7; CDR3: CASSVGIGTGLEQYF
D: NA; V: TRBV18; J: TRBJ2-3; CDR3: CASSPWDSTDTQYF
D: NA; V: TRBV7-3; J: TRBJ1-3; CDR3: CASSAGGWSGNTIYF
D: NA; V: TRBV5-1; J: TRBJ2-1; CDR3: CASSMRGDEQFF
D: NA; V: TRBV7-2; J: TRBJ1-1; CDR3: CASSPPGDKAFF
D: NA; V: TRBV24-1; J: TRBJ1-2; CDR3: CATSDPGTYGYTF
D: NA; V: TRBV5-8; J: TRBJ1-1; CDR3: CASSLIRGNEAFF
D: NA; V: TRBV14; J: TRBJ1-5; CDR3: CASSLMGNQPQHF
D: NA; V: TRBV30; J: TRBJ1-3; CDR3: CAWKAYSGNTIYF
D: NA; V: TRBV3-1/TRBV3-2; J: TRBJ2-1; CDR3: CASSQTVNPLSYNEQFF